This TCR beta chain was captured in a study of early T cells in non-severe SARS-CoV-2 infection. Study-level points and caveats: VDJdb matching favored anti-spike CD8 responses, missing private and CD4 specificities.

CDR3 length equals 19 residues. Germline V CDR1 and CDR2: MNHEY, SVGEGT. The J segment lost 3 bases and the V segment lost 5 bases, leaving 15 bases of the junction unmatched. Unique molecular identifiers were attached to individual cDNA molecules. TCRdb re-called the 5' RACE reads through MiXCR, storing one row per CDR3 protein. Of some 64,000 distinct CDR3 sequences detected, over 20% appear once; the ten largest clones hold about 17%. This clonotype was picked up a small number of times. What it recognizes is unknown. The material sequenced was whole blood, taken at baseline. The gene calls are TRBV6-2 or TRBV6-3 and TRBJ2-1; 11 nucleotides match TRBD2. This receptor was identified in an adult who was a healthcare worker with PCR-confirmed SARS-CoV-2 infection or an uninfected control (not recorded which). The CDR3 loop reads CASSPTRQTSGAIYNEQFF. The CDR3 coding sequence is TGTGCCAGCAGTCCTACGCGGCAGACTAGCGGGGCTATCTACAATGAGCAGTTCTTC.